The 10 T cell receptor beta chains in this list originate from one sample, sequenced in a study of T cell responses to AZD1222 COVID-19 vaccine. The assay was immunoSEQ multiplex PCR, and TCRdb's table has in-frame clones only and misses some. The sample records some 79,000 clones, roughly 80% being singletons. The sequenced sample was peripheral blood, obtained 28 days after the second AZD1222 dose. These receptors were collected from an adult who received the AZD1222 COVID-19 vaccine.

The J gene is TRBJ1-1, the V gene TRBV6-1; a possible D gene is TRBD1 (5 bases). Germline lookup yields CDR1 MNHNS and CDR2 SASEGT. V gave up 0 bases and J gave up 7 bases, with 12 bases separating them. The CDR3 runs 14 residues. The CDR3 reads CASSEALTVSEAFF. The CDR3 DNA reads TGTGCCAGCAGTGAAGCGCTGACAGTGAGTGAAGCTTTCTTT.

The chain couples TRBV7-9 to TRBJ2-7; no definite D call. This CDR3 region has 11 residues. Trimming pared 4 bases from V and 3 bases from J, leaving 4 bases between. Germline lookup yields CDR1 SEHNR and CDR2 FQNEAQ (reference sequence). CDR3 sequence (DNA): TGTGCCAGCAGCTCACTCTACGAGCAGTACTTC. Its protein is CASSSLYEQYF.

The V and J genes are TRBV5-6 and TRBJ2-2, with 7 bases that match TRBD2. J lost 1 base, V lost 6 bases, and 9 bases had no gene match. Germline V lookup: CDR1 SGHDT, CDR2 YYEEEE. This CDR3 region has 16 residues. DNA for the CDR3: TGTGCCAGCACTGTAGGGGCTAGCGGGAACACCGGGGAGCTGTTTTTT. It is translated as CASTVGASGNTGELFF.

This rearrangement joins TRBV27 to TRBJ2-7; 8 positions agree with TRBD2. Germline CDR1 and CDR2: MNHEY and SMNVEV (reference sequence). The V gene end was trimmed by 6 bases and the J gene end by 4 bases; junction bases not matched to a gene: 8. This CDR3 region has 14 residues. CDR3: CASRSPSGHYEQYF. The CDR3 DNA follows: TGTGCCAGCAGGAGTCCTAGCGGGCATTACGAGCAGTACTTC.

V gene TRBV7-6 combines with J gene TRBJ2-7, with 14 bases that match TRBD2. The CDR3 runs to 16 residues. With 3 bases clipped from V and 6 bases from J, the junction kept 7 bases outside the gene matches. Germline V gene sequence: CDR1 SGHVS, CDR2 FNYEAQ. The CDR3 region is CASSLGTSGSVFEQYF. The CDR3 DNA is TGTGCCAGCAGCTTGGGGACTAGCGGGAGTGTATTCGAGCAGTACTTC.

The V and J genes are TRBV11-2 and TRBJ1-1; D remains unclear. Trimming removed 5 bases at V and 2 bases at J, with 9 bases between. This CDR3 comprises 13 residues. CDR1 and CDR2 from the germline V gene are SGHAT and FQNNGV. CDR3 loop: CASSRLLNTEAFF. The CDR3 DNA is TGTGCCAGCAGCCGTCTATTAAACACTGAAGCTTTCTTT.

V and J are TRBV24-1 and TRBJ2-2; 9 nucleotides match TRBD1. J was trimmed by 7 bases and V by 3 bases; bases with no gene match: 14. From germline, CDR1 is KGHDR and CDR2 SFDVKD. The CDR3 has 18 residues. CDR3 bases: TGTGCCACCAGTGATACGAGGGACAGGGTCCAGCGGGGCGGGGAGCTGTTTTTT. Amino acid sequence: CATSDTRDRVQRGGELFF.

The chain is built from TRBV27 and TRBJ2-7; D remains ambiguous. Trimming took off 5 bases at V and 4 bases at J, with 6 bases between the two ends. CDR3 length equals 11 residues. The germline V gene has CDR1 MNHEY and CDR2 SMNVEV (reference sequence). The CDR3 loop reads CASSDRYEQYF. In nucleotides, the CDR3 is TGTGCCAGCAGTGACCGGTACGAGCAGTACTTC.

J is TRBJ2-1 and V is TRBV6-5; D is unresolved. Germline V CDR1 and CDR2: MNHEY, SVGAGI. The CDR3 contains 13 residues. Trimming took 6 bases from V and 5 from J, leaving 11 bases between them. CDR3 in DNA: TGTGCCAGCAGAGTCCCCCACGACAATGAGCAGTTCTTC. As protein: CASRVPHDNEQFF.

This clone appeared a few times. The chain uses TRBV27 and TRBJ2-1; D may be TRBD1 or TRBD2 (5 bases each). V dropped 6 bases and J dropped 5 bases, with 8 bases sitting between them. This CDR3 is 12 amino acids long. Germline V CDR1 and CDR2: MNHEY, SMNVEV (reference sequence). The CDR3 loop reads CASSGDDNEQFF. As DNA, the CDR3 is TGTGCCAGCAGCGGGGACGACAATGAGCAGTTCTTC.